These 31 T cell receptor beta chains were sequenced from one sample in a study of cytomegalovirus exposure and HLA in healthy donors. 13 Jbeta primers and 60 Vbeta primers were used for the PCR. Produced via immunoSEQ multiplex PCR; TCRdb's table is partial and in-frame only. The sample table sets out some 60,000 clones. The sample comprised PBMCs. Receptors originate from a male donor in good health and CMV-seronegative.

The chain links TRBV28 to TRBJ1-2; 8 nucleotides agree with TRBD1. This CDR3 is 13 amino acids long. After removal of 2 bases from V and 8 bases from J, the junction contained 4 bases not matched to a gene. Germline lookup yields CDR1 MDHEN and CDR2 SYDVKM. CDR3 sequence: CASSLNRGGGYTF. As DNA, the CDR3 is TGTGCCAGCAGTTTAAACAGGGGGGGCGGCTACACCTTC.

This sequence joins TRBV6-5 and TRBJ2-1, with D perhaps matching TRBD2 (5 bases). Per the germline V gene, CDR1 is MNHEY and CDR2 is SVGAGI. This CDR3 has 12 amino acids. V gave up 2 bases and J gave up 10 bases, with 9 bases separating them. CDR3 sequence: CASSYAGGEQFF. CDR3 DNA sequence: TGTGCCAGCAGTTACGCGGGCGGGGAGCAGTTCTTC.

The chain couples TRBV6-1 to TRBJ1-6; the D is unclear. Germline CDR1 is MNHNS and CDR2 is SASEGT. This CDR3 is built from 13 residues. Trimming removed 11 bases at V and 5 bases at J, with 13 bases between. CDR3 in amino acids: CAVGGRNNSPLHF. The CDR3, as DNA: TGTGCCGTGGGAGGGAGGAATAATTCACCCCTCCACTTT.

The V and J genes are TRBV7-6 and TRBJ2-1; 10 nucleotides align to TRBD2. J gave up 8 bases and V 0 bases, and 4 bases lay outside the gene matches. This CDR3 comprises 15 residues. Germline V gives CDR1 SGHVS, CDR2 FNYEAQ. The CDR3 is CASSLASSGSDEQFF. CDR3 coding DNA: TGTGCCAGCAGCTTAGCGTCTAGCGGGAGTGATGAGCAGTTCTTC. The whole variable domain, remainder taken from reference TRBV7-6 and TRBJ2-1, is GAGVSQSPRYKVTKRGQDVALRCDPISGHVSLYWYRQALGQGPEFLTYFNYEAQQDKSGLPNDRFSAERPEGSISTLTIQRTEQRDSAMYRCASSLASSGSDEQFFGPGTRLTVL.

A note on this clone: The junction departs from germline at one end; a sequencing error may be responsible. Other DNA sequences in the sample encode the same CDR3. This sequence joins TRBV7-9 and TRBJ1-6, with D unresolved. Per the germline V gene, CDR1 is SEHNR and CDR2 is FQNEAQ (reference sequence). The CDR3 is 12 amino acids. CDR3: CASSLTNSPLHF. DNA for the CDR3: TGTGCCAGCAGTTTGACAAATTCACCCCTACACTTT.

CDR3 sequence (DNA): TGTGCCAGCAGCTTCACAGGGGTTGGAAACACCATATATTTT. This encodes CASSFTGVGNTIYF. The chain has TRBV7-9 and TRBJ1-3; 7 bases agree with TRBD1. Germline CDR1 SEHNR, CDR2 FQNEAQ (reference sequence). This CDR3 comprises 14 residues. The J segment lost 3 bases and the V segment lost 3 bases, leaving 2 bases of the junction unmatched.

As for this clone: A read error may account for a junction end that differs from germline. The chain combines TRBV6-6 with TRBJ2-2, with D possibly matching TRBD2 (5 bases). The germline gives CDR1 MNHNY, CDR2 SVGAGI (reference sequence). The CDR3 is 14 residues long. As DNA, the CDR3 is TGTGCCAGCAGTTACCTAAGTAACACCGGGAAGCTGTTTTTT. It codes for CASSYLSNTGKLFF.

Concerning this clone: One end of the junction is discordant with germline, which a read error may explain. This sequence joins TRBV5-6 and TRBJ2-2; 7 positions agree with TRBD2. CDR3 size: 15 residues. Looked up from germline, CDR1 is SGHDT and CDR2 is YYEEEE. The CDR3 sequence is CASSFGTGRFGKLFF. In DNA form, the CDR3 reads TGTGCCAGCAGCTTCGGAACCGGGAGGTTCGGGAAGCTGTTTTTT.

The rearrangement links TRBV5-8 to TRBJ2-2; 8 positions agree with TRBD1. The germline V gene encodes CDR1 SGHTS and CDR2 YDEGEE. Unmatched junction bases numbered 6, after V lost 3 bases and J lost 5 bases. This CDR3 comprises 15 residues. CDR3 sequence: CASSSTGVGTGELFF. DNA of the CDR3: TGTGCCAGCAGCTCGACAGGGGTCGGGACCGGGGAGCTGTTTTTT. The whole variable domain, remainder taken from reference TRBV5-8 and TRBJ2-2, is EAGVTQSPTHLIKTRGQQATLRCSPISGHTSVYWYQQALGLGLQFLLWYDEGEERNRGNFPPRFSGRQFPNYSSELNVNALELEDSALYLCASSSTGVGTGELFFGEGSRLTVL.

V and J are TRBV30 and TRBJ1-1, with 7 bases fitting TRBD1. Per germline, CDR1 GTSNPN and CDR2 SVGIG (reference sequence). V shed 5 bases and J 6 bases; nucleotides not matched to a gene: 3. The CDR3 consists of 11 residues. This chain's CDR3 is CAWSTGSEAFF. CDR3 sequence (DNA): TGTGCCTGGTCGACAGGGTCTGAAGCTTTCTTT.

The chain employs TRBV6-6 and TRBJ1-1; no reliable D call. The V gene's germline CDR1 is MNHNY and CDR2 SVGAGI (reference sequence). The CDR3 extends over 14 amino acids. V was shortened by 8 bases and J by 4 bases, with 17 bases between the two germline ends. The chain's CDR3 is CASQTGVGITEAFF. CDR3 bases: TGTGCCAGCCAGACGGGAGTGGGAATCACTGAAGCTTTCTTT.

The V call is TRBV6-5, the J call TRBJ1-1, with a weak D call TRBD1 (5 bases). The CDR3 has 13 residues. The germline V and J ends were trimmed by 10 bases and 4 bases, with 16 bases remaining between them. CDR1 and CDR2 from the germline V gene are MNHEY and SVGAGI. Written as DNA, the CDR3 is TGTGCCACCGGGAGAGGGGAGGGCACTGAAGCTTTCTTT. Amino acids: CATGRGEGTEAFF.

The chain has TRBV10-3 and TRBJ2-1; 8 bases agree with TRBD1. V lost 0 bases, J lost 8 bases, and 9 bases stayed unmatched. This CDR3 is 16 amino acids long. From germline, CDR1 is ENHRY and CDR2 SYGVKD. This CDR3 reads CAISESKTGAGHEQFF. The CDR3 DNA reads TGTGCCATCAGTGAGTCGAAGACAGGGGCCGGGCATGAGCAGTTCTTC.

With regard to this clone: At one end the junction does not follow the germline gene, possibly because of a read error. The V gene is TRBV15, the J gene TRBJ1-5, with D possibly being TRBD1 (5 bases). Germline V gives CDR1 LNHNV, CDR2 YYDKDF (reference sequence). CDR3 length: 16 amino acids. CDR3 nucleotides: TGTGCCACCAGCAGGCCCCAGGGAGGGAGCAATCAGCACCAGCATTTT. It encodes CATSRPQGGSNQHQHF.

V is TRBV5-4 and J is TRBJ1-2; 9 bases align to TRBD1. Germline loops: CDR1 SGHNT, CDR2 YYREEE (reference sequence). The CDR3 is made up of 15 amino acids. The trim removed 0 bases at V and 7 bases at J, leaving 7 bases unmatched. CDR3 nucleotide sequence: TGTGCCAGCAGCTTGGTGAGGGGACAGGGTCTTGGCTACACCTTC. Protein sequence: CASSLVRGQGLGYTF.

The chain employs TRBV5-6 and TRBJ2-5; unclear D gene. The germline V gene has CDR1 SGHDT and CDR2 YYEEEE. The V and J ends lost 4 bases and 5 bases respectively, with 12 bases between them. This CDR3 comprises 13 residues. CDR3 protein: CASSVLATETQYF. The DNA of the CDR3 is TGTGCCAGCAGCGTATTGGCCACGGAGACCCAGTACTTC.

The V call is TRBV29-1, the J call TRBJ2-7, with a tentative D call TRBD2 (5 bases). The germline gives CDR1 SQVTM, CDR2 ANQGSEA. This CDR3 is built from 10 residues. Between the trimmed V and J ends, which lost 6 bases and 8 bases, there was a span of 11 bases. CDR3 DNA: TGCAGCGTCGGGGTAGAAAAGCAGTACTTC. Its protein product is CSVGVEKQYF.

This chain uses TRBV11-1 with TRBJ1-1, with unresolved D. Germline CDR1 is SGHAT and CDR2 is FQDESV (reference sequence). V gave up 5 bases and J gave up 0 bases, with 16 bases separating them. The CDR3 has 16 residues. The CDR3 loop reads CASSQASGDLNTEAFF. CDR3 DNA: TGTGCCAGCAGCCAAGCCTCGGGAGACCTGAACACTGAAGCTTTCTTT.

The chain recombines TRBV7-2 with TRBJ1-1; D ambiguous. The CDR3 runs 14 residues. Germline values: CDR1 SGHTA, CDR2 FQGNSA. Trimming shortened V by 1 base and J by 2 bases, and 8 bases separated the two germline ends. The chain's CDR3 is CASSLVVANTEAFF. As DNA, the CDR3 is TGTGCCAGCAGCTTAGTGGTGGCAAACACTGAAGCTTTCTTT. Supplemented by reference TRBV7-2 and TRBJ1-1, the full variable domain reads GAGVSQSPSNKVTEKGKDVELRCDPISGHTALYWYRQSLGQGLEFLIYFQGNSAPDKSGLPSDRFSAERTGGSVSTLTIQRTQQEDSAVYLCASSLVVANTEAFFGQGTRLTVV.

The rearrangement joins TRBV7-6 to TRBJ2-7, with D unclear. Trimming shortened V by 5 bases and J by 7 bases, and 15 bases separated the two germline ends. Germline CDR1 SGHVS, CDR2 FNYEAQ. The CDR3 is 13 residues long. CDR3 protein: CASSQIASREQYF. The CDR3 region has the DNA TGTGCCAGCAGCCAAATCGCCTCTAGAGAGCAGTACTTC. Combining the CDR3 with reference TRBV7-6 and TRBJ2-7 gives the whole variable domain GAGVSQSPRYKVTKRGQDVALRCDPISGHVSLYWYRQALGQGPEFLTYFNYEAQQDKSGLPNDRFSAERPEGSISTLTIQRTEQRDSAMYRCASSQIASREQYFGPGTRLTVT.

On this clone: The junction does not match germline at one end; this may be a read error. This rearrangement joins TRBV10-3 to TRBJ2-3, with 13 positions matching TRBD2. The germline V gene encodes CDR1 ENHRY and CDR2 SYGVKD. CDR3 length: 19 amino acids. CDR3 coding DNA: TGTGCCATCAATACGGGACTAGCGGGGAATTATATGAGCACAGATAAGCAGTATTTT. Translated: CAINTGLAGNYMSTDKQYF.

This chain connects TRBV4-1 to TRBJ2-2, with a weak D call TRBD1 (6 bases). In germline, CDR1 is MGHRA, CDR2 YSYEKL. Trimming cost V 1 base and J 5 bases, with 11 bases left between them. The CDR3 length is 15 residues. The CDR3 DNA reads TGCGCCAGCAGCCAAGCGCAGGGGATAACCGGGGAGCTGTTTTTT. This codes for CASSQAQGITGELFF.

This rearrangement joins TRBV5-1 to TRBJ2-7, with a tentative D call TRBD1 (5 bases). CDR3 length: 14 amino acids. Trimming left V 3 bases short and J 5 bases short, with 15 bases between. Germline assignment: CDR1 SGHRS and CDR2 YFSETQ. Here the CDR3 DNA reads TGCGCCAGCAGCTCGGCGCCGCCGACAGACGAGCAGTACTTC. The encoded protein is CASSSAPPTDEQYF.

As to this clone: At one boundary the junction diverges from the germline segment, which might be a read error. This sample includes further DNA sequences coding for the same CDR3. The chain uses TRBV5-1 and TRBJ2-3, with TRBD2 matching over 10 bases. CDR3 size: 15 residues. Germline V gene data show CDR1 as SGHRS and CDR2 as YFSETQ. CDR3 residues: CASSSLAGSTDTQYF. The CDR3 nucleotides read TGCGCCAGCAGCTCACTAGCGGGGAGCACGGATACGCAGTATTTT.

This chain connects TRBV1 to TRBJ2-7; TRBD2, the table's D call, was not compared with the DNA. TRBV1 corresponds to a pseudogene. The CDR3 is 16 amino acids. The CDR3 nucleotides are TGCACCAGCAGCCGCACCTTATCTAGCGGGGAATACGAGCAGTACTTC. Translation: CTSSRTLSSGEYEQYF.

The chain employs TRBV18 and TRBJ1-5; D uncertain. CDR3 length: 13 residues. The germline V and J ends were trimmed by 0 bases and 6 bases, with 6 bases remaining between them. Germline V gene sequence: CDR1 KGHSH, CDR2 LQKENI. The CDR3 sequence is CASSPPSGQPQHF. The CDR3 DNA is TGTGCCAGCTCACCACCTTCGGGTCAGCCCCAGCATTTT.

Note on this clone: At the DNA level, this CDR3 is encoded by other sequences in the same sample as well. The rearrangement links TRBV7-8 to TRBJ1-3; possibly TRBD1 for D (6 bases). The CDR3 loop spans 15 amino acids. Between the trimmed V and J ends, which lost 5 bases and 0 bases, there was a span of 11 bases. CDR1 and CDR2 from the germline V gene are SGHVS and FQNEAQ. CDR3 sequence: CASSLFRGSGNTIYF. The CDR3 DNA follows: TGTGCCAGCAGCCTGTTCAGGGGCTCTGGAAACACCATATATTTT.

Details on this clone: One end of the junction varies from germline; a read error may be responsible. The chain carries TRBV4-2 and TRBJ2-5; TRBD1 agrees at 8 bases. This CDR3 has 15 residues. From germline, CDR1 is LGHNA and CDR2 YNFKEQ. CDR3 amino acids: CASSGRTGTKENQYF. The CDR3 DNA is TGTGCCAGCAGCGGCCGGACAGGGACGAAAGAGAACCAGTACTTC.

The genes are TRBV23-1 and TRBJ1-4; perhaps TRBD1 as D (6 bases). TRBV23-1 is an ORF, and what it does is uncertain. V was clipped by 0 bases and J by 8 bases, with 19 bases between them. CDR3 size: 17 residues. The CDR3 DNA is TGCGCCAGCAGTCAATCTAGATCCCAGGGGTGGTGGGAAAAACTGTTTTTT. Translating it yields CASSQSRSQGWWEKLFF.

The gene calls are TRBV7-2 and TRBJ1-4, with a tentative D call TRBD1 (6 bases). The length of the CDR3 is 14 residues. V was pared by 0 bases and J by 10 bases, with 12 bases between. Germline V lookup: CDR1 SGHTA, CDR2 FQGNSA. Here the CDR3 DNA reads TGTGCCAGCAGCTTAGCACAGGGTGGAGGAAAACTGTTTTTT. This encodes CASSLAQGGGKLFF.

This chain connects TRBV7-2 to TRBJ1-2, with D possibly being TRBD1 (6 bases). The CDR3 contains 14 residues. The germline CDR1 and CDR2 sequences are SGHTA and FQGNSA. V dropped 1 base and J dropped 4 bases, with 10 bases sitting between them. The CDR3 bases are TGTGCCAGCAGCTTAGTTCGGACAGCCTATGGCTACACCTTC. It translates to CASSLVRTAYGYTF.